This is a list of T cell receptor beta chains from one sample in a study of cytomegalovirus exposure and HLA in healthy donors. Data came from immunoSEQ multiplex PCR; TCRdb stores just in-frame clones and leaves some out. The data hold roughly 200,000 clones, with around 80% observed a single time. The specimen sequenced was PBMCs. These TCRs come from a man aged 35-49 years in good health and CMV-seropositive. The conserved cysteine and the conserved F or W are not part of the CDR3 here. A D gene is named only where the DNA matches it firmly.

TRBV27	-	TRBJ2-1	ASSLEGVSINEQF
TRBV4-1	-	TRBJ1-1	ASSHTGPGTEAF
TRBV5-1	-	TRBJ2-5	ASSSRETQY
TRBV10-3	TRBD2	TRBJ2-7	AIRPGLAGNEQY
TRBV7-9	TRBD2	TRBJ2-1	ALSGLADNEQF
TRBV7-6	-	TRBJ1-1	ASSHIRTGKLEAF
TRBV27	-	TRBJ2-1	ASGASSSYNEQF
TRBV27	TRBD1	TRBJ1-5	ASSYSQGNQPQH
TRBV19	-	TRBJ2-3	ASSMGAGAIDTQY
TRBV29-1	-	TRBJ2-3	SVERAQRTDTQY
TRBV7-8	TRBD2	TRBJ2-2	ASSFAPSGGPTGELF
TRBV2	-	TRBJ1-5	ASSERGGGNQPQH
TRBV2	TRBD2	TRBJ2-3	ASKKTSGGGDTQY
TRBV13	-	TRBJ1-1	ASSLFTGPNTEAF
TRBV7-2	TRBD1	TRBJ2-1	ASSAIQGAREQF
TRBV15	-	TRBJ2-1	ATSRDPGSYNEQF
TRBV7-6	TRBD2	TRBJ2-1	ASSLARREAINNEQF